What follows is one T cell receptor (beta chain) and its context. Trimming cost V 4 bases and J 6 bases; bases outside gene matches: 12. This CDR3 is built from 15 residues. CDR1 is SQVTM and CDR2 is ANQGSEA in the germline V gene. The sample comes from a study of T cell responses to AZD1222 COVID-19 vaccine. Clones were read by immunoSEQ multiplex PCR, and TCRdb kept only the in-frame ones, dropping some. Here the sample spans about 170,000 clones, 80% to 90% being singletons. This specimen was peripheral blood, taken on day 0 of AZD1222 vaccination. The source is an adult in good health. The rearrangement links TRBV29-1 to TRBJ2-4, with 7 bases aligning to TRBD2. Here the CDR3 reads CSVGVFRERGNIQYF. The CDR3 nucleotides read TGCAGCGTTGGGGTCTTCAGGGAGCGGGGAAACATTCAGTACTTC.